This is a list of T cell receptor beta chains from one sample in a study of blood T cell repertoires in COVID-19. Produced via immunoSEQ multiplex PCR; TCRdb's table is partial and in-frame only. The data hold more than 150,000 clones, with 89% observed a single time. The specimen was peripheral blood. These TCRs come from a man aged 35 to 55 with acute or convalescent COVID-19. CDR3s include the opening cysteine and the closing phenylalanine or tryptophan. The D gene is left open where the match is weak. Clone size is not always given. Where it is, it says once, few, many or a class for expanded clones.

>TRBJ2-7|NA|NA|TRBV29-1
CSAQRGGYEQYF
TGCAGCGCCCAGAGAGGGGGCTACGAGCAGTACTTC
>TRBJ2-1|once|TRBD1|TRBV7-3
CASSSTGSSPVSEQFF
TGTGCCAGCAGCTCGACAGGGTCCTCCCCTGTATCTGAGCAGTTCTTC
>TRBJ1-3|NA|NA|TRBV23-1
CASSQPLVFGNTIYF
TGCGCCAGCAGTCAACCTCTCGTTTTTGGAAACACCATATATTTT
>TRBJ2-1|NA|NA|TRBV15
CATGPGGLIGNEQFF
TGTGCCACCGGCCCAGGAGGGCTTATAGGCAATGAGCAGTTCTTC
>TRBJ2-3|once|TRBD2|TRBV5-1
CASSSRTSGATDTQYF
TGCGCCAGCAGCTCCAGGACTAGCGGGGCAACAGATACGCAGTATTTT
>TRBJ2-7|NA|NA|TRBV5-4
CASSLDMSTYEQYF
TGTGCCAGCAGCTTGGACATGTCGACCTACGAGCAGTACTTC
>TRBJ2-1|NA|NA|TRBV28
CASRSTGTLQFF
TGTGCCAGCAGGTCTACAGGGACCCTGCAGTTCTTC
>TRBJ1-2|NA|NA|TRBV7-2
CASSLYEGVDGYTF
TGTGCCAGCAGCTTATATGAGGGGGTAGATGGCTACACCTTC
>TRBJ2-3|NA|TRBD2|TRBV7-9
CASSSSSGGLDTQYF
TGTGCCAGCAGCTCCTCTAGCGGGGGGCTGGATACGCAGTATTTT
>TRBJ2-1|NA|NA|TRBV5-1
CASSLAGGRVIGDNEQFF
TGCGCCAGCAGCTTGGCAGGGGGGCGGGTTATCGGGGACAATGAGCAGTTCTTC
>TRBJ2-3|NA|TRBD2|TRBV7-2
CASTRGVVAEDTQYF
TGTGCCAGCACCCGGGGGGTGGTAGCCGAAGATACGCAGTATTTT